This passage covers 30 T cell receptor beta chains from one sample sequenced in a study of control samples from healthy donors and cancer patients. Assay used: immunoSEQ multiplex PCR; TCRdb lists only in-frame clones, some missing. The top ten clones hold about 1.5% of a sample with about 36,000 clones, over 85% of them seen once. Source material: PBMCs. The receptors were sampled from a man aged 40-50 years with colorectal cancer.

This sequence joins TRBV30 and TRBJ2-1; D gene uncertain. The CDR3 totals 15 residues. CDR1 is GTSNPN, CDR2 SVGIG, per germline (reference sequence). Between the trimmed V and J ends, which lost 3 bases and 6 bases, there was a span of 18 bases. CDR3 amino acids: CAWRGTVASFNEQFF. The CDR3 DNA sequence: TGTGCCTGGAGAGGAACGGTGGCCTCATTCAATGAGCAGTTCTTC. Full variable domain (missing parts from reference TRBV30 and TRBJ2-1): SQTIHQWPATLVQPVGSPLSLECTVEGTSNPNLYWYRQAAGRGLQLLFYSVGIGQISSEVPQNLSASRPQDRQFILSSKKLLLSDSGFYLCAWRGTVASFNEQFFGPGTRLTVL.

A single count supports this clone. The chain recombines TRBV21-1 with TRBJ1-5; TRBD1, the D gene given by the table, was not confirmed from the DNA. TRBV21-1 is a listed pseudogene. The length of the CDR3 is 18 residues. Here the CDR3 DNA reads TGTGCCAGCAGCAAAACCAGGGGCTTGTCCTGCTATAATCAGCCCCAGCATTTT. Translating it yields CASSKTRGLSCYNQPQHF.

The rearrangement joins TRBV7-2 to TRBJ1-5, with TRBD1 identical over 7 bases. In germline, CDR1 is SGHTA, CDR2 FQGNSA. CDR3 length equals 15 residues. Trimming cost V 6 bases and J 0 bases; bases outside gene matches: 5. CDR3: CASSSTGASNQPQHF. For the CDR3, the DNA is TGTGCCAGCAGTTCCACAGGGGCTAGCAATCAGCCCCAGCATTTT.

In this sample, this clone turned up a few times. V is TRBV4-1 and J is TRBJ1-1, with a tentative D call TRBD1 (5 bases). The V gene's germline CDR1 is MGHRA and CDR2 YSYEKL. CDR3 length: 17 residues. V lost 4 bases to trimming and J lost 5 bases, with 23 bases between them. The CDR3 DNA follows: TGCGCCAGCAGCCTCGGAGAGACCGGGACGTGGAGGACTGAAGCTTTCTTT. It translates to CASSLGETGTWRTEAFF.

The rearrangement links TRBV7-2 to TRBJ2-3, with 12 bases that match TRBD2. V was pared by 5 bases and J by 0 bases, with 6 bases of the junction left unmatched. The CDR3 consists of 17 residues. CDR1 is SGHTA and CDR2 is FQGNSA in the germline V gene. The CDR3 loop reads CASSKGLAGSSTDTQYF. CDR3 bases: TGTGCCAGCAGCAAGGGACTAGCGGGTTCCAGCACAGATACGCAGTATTTT.

This chain connects TRBV19 to TRBJ2-7; 10 nucleotides agree with TRBD1. V trimming: 3 bases; J trimming: 2 bases; junction bases outside the gene matches: 4. Germline V gene data show CDR1 as LNHDA and CDR2 as SQIVND (reference sequence). CDR3 length equals 15 residues. The CDR3 DNA reads as TGTGCCAGTAGTATCTCCGGACAGGGGGCCTACGAGCAGTACTTC. It yields the protein CASSISGQGAYEQYF.

The chain joins TRBV18 to TRBJ1-2; TRBD1 might be the D (5 bases). The V gene's germline CDR1 is KGHSH and CDR2 LQKENI. V lost 2 bases, J lost 3 bases, and 10 bases lay in between. The CDR3 is 14 amino acids. The CDR3: CASSPSTGHYGYTF. The CDR3 DNA reads TGTGCCAGCTCACCATCAACGGGGCACTATGGCTACACCTTC.

J is TRBJ1-2 and V is TRBV4-2; 8 positions match TRBD1. Germline CDR1 LGHNA, CDR2 YNFKEQ. V trimming: 1 base; J trimming: 7 bases; junction bases outside the gene matches: 2. This CDR3 comprises 13 residues. CDR3: CASSQGTGFGYTF. The CDR3 coding sequence is TGTGCCAGCAGCCAAGGGACAGGGTTTGGCTACACCTTC.

This clone was recorded once. V is TRBV5-1 and J is TRBJ2-5; 9 bases agree with TRBD2. The junction had 11 bases not matched to a gene; V was cut back by 4 bases and J by 4 bases. The CDR3 loop spans 16 amino acids. Germline loops: CDR1 SGHRS, CDR2 YFSETQ. This CDR3 reads CASSRLGGSGGETQYF. DNA for the CDR3: TGCGCCAGCAGCCGCCTTGGGGGTAGCGGGGGAGAGACCCAGTACTTC. Full variable domain (missing parts from reference TRBV5-1 and TRBJ2-5): KAGVTQTPRYLIKTRGQQVTLSCSPISGHRSVSWYQQTPGQGLQFLFEYFSETQRNKGNFPGRFSGRQFSNSRSEMNVSTLELGDSALYLCASSRLGGSGGETQYFGPGTRLLVL.

This clone was observed a single time. V gene TRBV29-1 combines with J gene TRBJ2-7; D is perhaps TRBD1 (6 bases). The CDR3 contains 11 residues. The germline V gene encodes CDR1 SQVTM and CDR2 ANQGSEA. V shed 3 bases and J shed 5 bases, with 8 bases lying between them. The CDR3 reads CSVDRGNEQYF. The DNA of the CDR3 is TGCAGCGTTGATAGGGGGAACGAGCAGTACTTC.

The V call is TRBV5-4, the J call TRBJ2-7; 9 bases are a match to TRBD1. V trimming: 4 bases; J trimming: 2 bases; junction bases outside the gene matches: 4. The CDR3 contains 14 residues. Germline V CDR1 and CDR2: SGHNT, YYREEE (reference sequence). The CDR3 bases are TGTGCCAGCAGCCAAAGGGACAGGGCCTACGAGCAGTACTTC. This encodes CASSQRDRAYEQYF. Based on the CDR3 plus reference TRBV5-4 and TRBJ2-7, the full variable domain is ETGVTQSPTHLIKTRGQQVTLRCSSQSGHNTVSWYQQALGQGPQFIFQYYREEENGRGNFPPRFSGLQFPNYSSELNVNALELDDSALYLCASSQRDRAYEQYFGPGTRLTVT.

The rearrangement links TRBV10-3 to TRBJ2-3; 11 positions match TRBD2. V was clipped by 10 bases and J by 6 bases; unmatched bases: 6. The CDR3 runs 13 residues. Germline V lookup: CDR1 ENHRY, CDR2 SYGVKD. CDR3 in DNA: TGTGCCACCTTAGCGGGGGGGTGGGATACGCAGTATTTT. Residues: CATLAGGWDTQYF.

This chain connects TRBV4-1 to TRBJ1-1; 8 bases match TRBD1. After removal of 4 bases from V and 3 bases from J, the junction contained 4 bases not matched to a gene. CDR3 size: 14 residues. The V gene's germline CDR1 is MGHRA and CDR2 YSYEKL. The CDR3 spells CASSPRQGHTEAFF. CDR3 nucleotide sequence: TGCGCCAGCAGCCCCCGACAGGGGCACACTGAAGCTTTCTTT.

This chain uses TRBV5-1 with TRBJ1-5; D unresolved. This CDR3 region has 15 residues. Germline CDR1 reads SGHRS; CDR2 reads YFSETQ. Trimming left V 0 bases short and J 6 bases short, with 13 bases between. In DNA, the CDR3 is TGCGCCAGCAGCTTGGACCCCTCAGCCGGTCAGCCCCAGCATTTT. It translates to CASSLDPSAGQPQHF.

This clone was detected only once. The chain links TRBV5-1 to TRBJ1-1; 10 bases fit TRBD1. The germline CDR1 and CDR2 sequences are SGHRS and YFSETQ. This CDR3 is 16 amino acids long. V lost 4 bases, J lost 4 bases, and 10 bases stayed unmatched. The CDR3 sequence is CASSPRQGARGTEAFF. The CDR3 DNA reads TGCGCCAGCAGCCCGAGACAGGGGGCGAGGGGCACTGAAGCTTTCTTT. The full variable domain, in which reference TRBV5-1 and TRBJ1-1 provide the parts outside the CDR3, is KAGVTQTPRYLIKTRGQQVTLSCSPISGHRSVSWYQQTPGQGLQFLFEYFSETQRNKGNFPGRFSGRQFSNSRSEMNVSTLELGDSALYLCASSPRQGARGTEAFFGQGTRLTVV.

The CDR3 reads CASSISGLTTGELFF. The CDR3 DNA sequence: TGTGCCAGTAGTATCTCCGGGCTAACCACCGGGGAGCTGTTTTTT. The rearrangement joins TRBV19 to TRBJ2-2; D not resolved. This CDR3 spans 15 amino acids. Germline V gene data show CDR1 as LNHDA and CDR2 as SQIVND (reference sequence). The V end was cut by 3 bases, the J end by 4 bases, with 12 bases between.

V is TRBV30 and J is TRBJ2-1; 11 nucleotides line up with TRBD2. The CDR3 is 14 residues long. V was pared by 2 bases and J by 6 bases, with 3 bases of the junction left unmatched. Per the germline V gene, CDR1 is GTSNPN and CDR2 is SVGIG (reference sequence). As DNA, the CDR3 is TGTGCCTGGAGTATAGCGGGGGGGACCAATGAGCAGTTCTTC. Its translation is CAWSIAGGTNEQFF.

The chain uses TRBV12-3 or TRBV12-4 and TRBJ2-3; D is unresolved. Trimming took off 3 bases at V and 1 base at J, with 2 bases between the two ends. The CDR3 extends over 12 amino acids. CDR3 residues: CASSFGTDTQYF. The CDR3 nucleotides read TGTGCCAGCAGTTTTGGCACAGATACGCAGTATTTT.

This chain joins TRBV5-1 and TRBJ1-4, with D perhaps matching TRBD1 (5 bases). V dropped 4 bases and J dropped 1 base, with 11 bases sitting between them. The CDR3 length is 15 residues. The germline CDR1 and CDR2 sequences are SGHRS and YFSETQ. The CDR3 DNA is TGCGCCAGCAGCCGACAGCCGGAAACTAATGAAAAACTGTTTTTT. This codes for CASSRQPETNEKLFF.

J is TRBJ1-3 and V is TRBV3-1 (or the pseudogene TRBV3-2); D is ambiguous. Trimming removed 1 base from V and 3 bases from J, with 4 bases in between. CDR3 size: 13 residues. CDR1 is LGHDT and CDR2 is YNNKEL in the germline V gene (reference sequence). The CDR3 coding sequence is TGTGCCAGCAGCCAAGGAGGTGGAAACACCATATATTTT. As protein: CASSQGGGNTIYF.

This clone was picked up one time. Germline is not matched at one junction end, which may reflect a read error. CDR3 loop: CASSPRRDPGTETFF. CDR3 sequence (DNA): TGTGCCAGCAGCCCCCGGAGGGATCCGGGCACTGAAACTTTCTTT. V gene TRBV4-2 combines with J gene TRBJ1-1; D is unresolved. Germline CDR1 reads LGHNA; CDR2 reads YNFKEQ. This CDR3 is 15 amino acids long.

The chain is built from TRBV3-1 (or the pseudogene TRBV3-2) and TRBJ1-2; TRBD1 is a possible D gene (5 bases). V was shortened by 4 bases and J by 5 bases, with 14 bases between the two germline ends. The length of the CDR3 is 14 residues. The V gene's germline CDR1 is LGHDT and CDR2 YNNKEL (reference sequence). CDR3 sequence: CASSPTGGGYGYTF. CDR3 coding DNA: TGTGCCAGCAGCCCCACCGGGGGGGGTTATGGCTACACCTTC.

The chain uses TRBV29-1 and TRBJ1-1; D unclear. Germline-derived CDR1 and CDR2 are SQVTM and ANQGSEA. V lost 6 bases to trimming and J lost 8 bases, with 4 bases between them. This CDR3 comprises 8 residues. CDR3 amino acids: CSVGEAFF. CDR3 bases: TGCAGCGTCGGAGAAGCTTTCTTT.

V and J are TRBV6-6 and TRBJ2-4; a weak D match, TRBD2 (6 bases). The germline V and J ends were trimmed by 2 bases and 1 base, with 12 bases remaining between them. This CDR3 region has 16 residues. CDR1 is MNHNY, CDR2 SVGAGI, per germline (reference sequence). CDR3 in DNA: TGTGCCAGCAGTTACGATAGCGGCGGCGCCAAAAACATTCAGTACTTC. This codes for CASSYDSGGAKNIQYF.

This chain connects TRBV5-1 to TRBJ2-1; 10 bases align to TRBD1. Germline V gives CDR1 SGHRS, CDR2 YFSETQ. There are 16 residues in the CDR3. Trimming took 4 bases from V and 7 from J; bases not matched to a gene: 11. The CDR3 nucleotides read TGCGCCAGCAGCGCGGATGACAGGGGGCTTTCGAATGAGCAGTTCTTC. Protein sequence: CASSADDRGLSNEQFF.

This sequence joins TRBV24-1 and TRBJ2-7; TRBD1 matches 11 bases. The V gene's germline CDR1 is KGHDR and CDR2 SFDVKD. The CDR3 is made up of 15 amino acids. The V and J ends lost 3 bases and 5 bases, in that order; junction bases with no gene match: 5. CDR3 loop: CATSDTRTGGDEQYF. The CDR3 coding sequence is TGTGCCACCAGTGATACCAGGACAGGGGGCGACGAGCAGTACTTC.

The CDR3 DNA sequence: TGTGCCAGTAGTGCCGGTTCTTCCGCTGAAGCTTTCTTT. It yields the protein CASSAGSSAEAFF. This chain joins TRBV19 and TRBJ1-1, with D uncertain. The germline V gene encodes CDR1 LNHDA and CDR2 SQIVND (reference sequence). There are 13 residues in the CDR3. With 5 bases removed from V and 6 bases from J, the gap between germline ends came to 13 bases.

The chain is built from TRBV16 and TRBJ2-2; a possible D gene is TRBD1 (6 bases). CDR3 length: 15 amino acids. Germline CDR1 reads KGHSY; CDR2 reads FQNENV. Trimming pared 1 base from V and 5 bases from J, leaving 11 bases between. CDR3 DNA sequence: TGTGCCAGCAGCCAATTGGACAGTAGAACCGGGGAGCTGTTTTTT. Protein product: CASSQLDSRTGELFF.

A word on this clone: One end of the junction fails to match germline, which may point to a read error. The chain recombines TRBV5-1 with TRBJ1-3, with D perhaps TRBD1 (5 bases). The germline V gene encodes CDR1 SGHRS and CDR2 YFSETQ. The length of the CDR3 is 14 residues. CDR3 bases: TGCACCAGCAGCTCCGAGGGGTATGGAAACACCATATATTTT. Its protein product is CTSSSEGYGNTIYF.

Concerning this clone itself: Other nucleotide sequences in the sample specify the same CDR3. The gene calls are TRBV19 and TRBJ1-2; no clear D. CDR3 length: 13 amino acids. Trimming pared 2 bases from V and 1 base from J, leaving 5 bases between. CDR1 is LNHDA, CDR2 SQIVND, per germline (reference sequence). The CDR3 protein is CASSIYSNYGYTF. The CDR3 DNA is TGTGCCAGTAGTATATACAGTAACTATGGCTACACCTTC.